This T cell receptor (beta chain) emerged from a study of blood T cells in healthy people across ages. General observations from the study: A strong correlation was seen between TCR beta diversity and naive T cell percentage. Estimates of total diversity, which came from one million sequenced T cells, were considered to be underestimates.

The CDR3 sequence is 15 residues long. Each sample yielded at least 5.5 micrograms of PBMC total RNA. The table lists this clonotype with a count of one. What it binds is not known. Combining a sample-barcoded 5' primer with a J-beta primer mix, a second PCR ran for roughly 7 to 11 cycles. Every cDNA molecule carried a tag from a template-switch adaptor bearing 12 random nucleotides. TCRdb passed the 5' RACE reads through MiXCR, listing each CDR3 protein once. Of around 1,000,000 distinct CDR3 sequences listed, about two fifths are singletons. The sequencing sample was made of blood. The genes are TRBV12-3 or TRBV12-4 and TRBJ2-1; TRBD2 matches at 9 bases. The J call is doubtful: the DNA matches TRBJ2-7 better. The TCR originated in a man aged 18 to 30 in good health. The CDR3 reads CASSLLRGGLNEQYF. The DNA of the CDR3 is TGTGCCAGCAGTTTACTGCGGGGGGGCCTTAATGAGCAGTACTTC.